The 25 T cell receptor beta chains reported below all come from one sample, sequenced in a study of blood T cell repertoires in COVID-19. Using immunoSEQ multiplex PCR, the repertoire was profiled, and TCRdb retains in-frame clones only, with some absent. Seen here are around 230,000 clones, around 82% observed once, and the top ten hold about 8.1%. Sequenced sample: peripheral blood. The receptors stem from a woman aged 50 to 65 with acute or convalescent COVID-19.

This clone was detected once. This sequence joins TRBV5-6 and TRBJ2-7; the match to TRBD2 covers 8 bases. After removal of 1 base from V and 4 bases from J, the junction contained 4 bases not matched to a gene. Germline V gives CDR1 SGHDT, CDR2 YYEEEE. This CDR3 has 14 amino acids. As DNA, the CDR3 is TGTGCCAGCAGCTTGATAAGCGGGAGTTACGAGCAGTACTTC. Translation: CASSLISGSYEQYF.

The CDR3 DNA follows: TGTGCCAGCAGCTTAGATGCAGGGTACGGTTTTGGGCCGACTTACGAGCAGTACTTC. Amino acids: CASSLDAGYGFGPTYEQYF. The rearrangement links TRBV7-6 to TRBJ2-7; a weak D match, TRBD1 (5 bases). Per germline, CDR1 SGHVS and CDR2 FNYEAQ. Trimming removed 1 base at V and 4 bases at J, with 26 bases between. CDR3 length: 19 residues.

This chain uses TRBV5-1 with TRBJ1-1, with D uncertain. The CDR3 runs to 12 residues. V was cut by 0 bases and J by 7 bases, with 7 bases left in between. Germline CDR1 and CDR2: SGHRS and YFSETQ. CDR3 sequence: CASSLDSNEAFF. CDR3 nucleotide sequence: TGCGCCAGCAGCTTGGACAGCAATGAAGCTTTCTTT.

The rearrangement links TRBV19 to TRBJ2-1; TRBD1 aligns across 7 bases. Germline CDR1 and CDR2: LNHDA and SQIVND (reference sequence). V lost 5 bases and J lost 1; bases outside the gene matches: 5. CDR3 size: 15 residues. The CDR3: CASSLMTGSYNEQFF. As DNA, the CDR3 is TGTGCCAGTAGTTTGATGACAGGGTCCTACAATGAGCAGTTCTTC.

This chain connects TRBV19 to TRBJ2-6, with D maybe TRBD1 (5 bases). V lost 3 bases to trimming and J lost 3 bases, with 12 bases between them. The germline V gene has CDR1 LNHDA and CDR2 SQIVND (reference sequence). This CDR3 contains 16 residues. The CDR3 DNA is TGTGCCAGTAGTATCCCGGCAGGGTATGGGGCCAACGTCCTGACTTTC. It yields the protein CASSIPAGYGANVLTF.

This rearrangement joins TRBV5-1 to TRBJ2-1; the match to TRBD2 covers 8 bases. The trim removed 3 bases at V and 5 bases at J, leaving 16 bases unmatched. Germline CDR1 and CDR2: SGHRS and YFSETQ. This CDR3 region has 18 residues. CDR3 coding DNA: TGCGCCAGCAGCTCAAACTATAAAGCGGGAGCCTTCCACAATGAGCAGTTCTTC. This sequence encodes CASSSNYKAGAFHNEQFF.

The chain recombines TRBV5-1 with TRBJ1-4, with 7 bases fitting TRBD1. This CDR3 is built from 14 residues. Germline lookup yields CDR1 SGHRS and CDR2 YFSETQ. The V gene end was trimmed by 5 bases and the J gene end by 7 bases; junction bases not matched to a gene: 8. CDR3 loop: CASREGARGEKLFF. The CDR3, as DNA: TGCGCCAGCAGAGAGGGGGCGAGAGGTGAAAAACTGTTTTTT.

This chain joins TRBV19 and TRBJ2-7; D is perhaps TRBD2 (5 bases). The CDR3 has 15 residues. Trimming cost V 1 base and J 5 bases, with 15 bases left between them. Germline V lookup: CDR1 LNHDA, CDR2 SQIVND (reference sequence). The CDR3 DNA follows: TGTGCCAGTAGTATAGGGGCCAAGCGGTTGGACGAGCAGTACTTC. It yields the protein CASSIGAKRLDEQYF.

The chain joins TRBV24-1 to TRBJ2-5; 7 bases are shared with TRBD1. Germline CDR1 is KGHDR and CDR2 is SFDVKD. V shed 6 bases and J 2 bases; nucleotides not matched to a gene: 5. CDR3 size: 14 residues. The CDR3 bases are TGTGCCACCAGTCGGTCGACAGGGCAAGAGACCCAGTACTTC. This codes for CATSRSTGQETQYF.

The V gene is TRBV12-3 or TRBV12-4, the J gene TRBJ1-1; D gene ambiguous. V gave up 6 bases and J gave up 4 bases, with 9 bases separating them. There are 12 residues in the CDR3. CDR3 nucleotides: TGTGCCAGCAGCCCACAGTCCACTGAAGCTTTCTTT. Translating gives CASSPQSTEAFF.

This chain links TRBV19 with TRBJ1-6; D is uncertain. The CDR3 totals 13 residues. V shed 5 bases and J shed 10 bases, with 12 bases lying between them. CDR1 is LNHDA, CDR2 SQIVND, per germline (reference sequence). CDR3 sequence reads: CASSEAGRSPLHF. The CDR3 bases are TGTGCCAGTAGTGAGGCCGGGAGGTCACCCCTCCACTTT.

This clone was detected once. The rearrangement uses TRBV12-3 or TRBV12-4 and TRBJ1-1; no clear D. The CDR3 sequence is 13 residues long. Trimming left V 3 bases short and J 0 bases short, with 5 bases between. The CDR3 nucleotides are TGTGCCAGCAGTTTTTTATTGAACACTGAAGCTTTCTTT. Translation gives CASSFLLNTEAFF.

The V and J genes are TRBV5-1 and TRBJ1-1; 12 nucleotides align to TRBD1. CDR3 size: 20 residues. V lost 2 bases, J lost 0 bases, and 14 bases stayed unmatched. Germline assignment: CDR1 SGHRS and CDR2 YFSETQ. CDR3 region: CASSLLRDRGLDGLNTEAFF. CDR3 bases: TGCGCCAGCAGCTTACTCCGGGACAGGGGGCTTGATGGATTGAACACTGAAGCTTTCTTT.

The chain has TRBV5-1 and TRBJ2-7; 12 nucleotides align to TRBD2. CDR1 SGHRS and CDR2 YFSETQ come from the germline V gene. The J segment lost 3 bases and the V segment lost 4 bases, leaving 8 bases of the junction unmatched. CDR3 length equals 16 residues. Here the CDR3 DNA reads TGCGCCAGCAGCCCTACTCGACTAGCGGGGGACTACGAGCAGTACTTC. This codes for CASSPTRLAGDYEQYF.

The rearrangement joins TRBV5-4 to TRBJ2-3; 11 bases agree with TRBD2. The germline V gene encodes CDR1 SGHNT and CDR2 YYREEE (reference sequence). The CDR3 contains 18 residues. With 0 bases clipped from V and 0 bases from J, the junction kept 6 bases outside the gene matches. CDR3 sequence: CASSLDLAGGPSTDTQYF. The DNA of the CDR3 is TGTGCCAGCAGCTTGGATCTAGCGGGAGGCCCGAGCACAGATACGCAGTATTTT.

This chain joins TRBV10-3 and TRBJ2-5; D is perhaps TRBD1 (7 bases). The V end was cut by 2 bases, the J end by 0 bases, with 19 bases between. Looked up from germline, CDR1 is ENHRY and CDR2 is SYGVKD. There are 18 residues in the CDR3. In DNA, the CDR3 is TGTGCCATCAGTGAGACGACCCCAGGGGGGCTTTACCAAGAGACCCAGTACTTC. This translates into CAISETTPGGLYQETQYF.

The rearrangement links TRBV24-1 to TRBJ2-3; 11 bases are shared with TRBD2. V lost 0 bases to trimming and J lost 4 bases; unmatched junction nucleotides: 8. The germline CDR1 and CDR2 sequences are KGHDR and SFDVKD. The CDR3 totals 18 residues. CDR3 in amino acids: CATSDLGGTSGAPDTQYF. The CDR3 DNA sequence: TGTGCCACCAGTGATTTGGGGGGGACTAGCGGAGCACCAGATACGCAGTATTTT.

This chain uses TRBV5-4 with TRBJ2-5; 8 bases fit TRBD2. The length of the CDR3 is 14 residues. Losses at the gene ends were 3 bases for V and 2 bases for J; bases not matched to a gene: 3. Germline V gene data show CDR1 as SGHNT and CDR2 as YYREEE (reference sequence). The CDR3 loop reads CASSSTSGQETQYF. The CDR3 DNA is TGTGCCAGCAGCTCCACTAGCGGTCAAGAGACCCAGTACTTC.

The chain carries TRBV28 and TRBJ2-1; 7 bases align to TRBD2. After removal of 5 bases from V and 8 bases from J, the junction contained 12 bases not matched to a gene. Germline CDR1 is MDHEN and CDR2 is SYDVKM. The CDR3 extends over 15 amino acids. Here the CDR3 reads CASSPPSAGDHEQFF. The CDR3 DNA follows: TGTGCCAGCAGTCCCCCTTCGGCGGGAGATCATGAGCAGTTCTTC.

This chain uses TRBV29-1 with TRBJ2-5, with D tentatively TRBD2 (6 bases). CDR3 length equals 13 residues. Germline CDR1 is SQVTM and CDR2 is ANQGSEA. Trimming left V 6 bases short and J 1 base short, with 12 bases between. The CDR3 DNA sequence: TGCAGCGTGGGGCGGGGAAGCCAAGAGACCCAGTACTTC. Protein product: CSVGRGSQETQYF. The full variable domain, completed using reference TRBV29-1 and TRBJ2-5, is SAVISQKPSRDICQRGTSLTIQCQVDSQVTMMFWYRQQPGQSLTLIATANQGSEATYESGFVIDKFPISRPNLTFSTLTVSNMSPEDSSIYLCSVGRGSQETQYFGPGTRLLVL.

The chain couples TRBV15 to TRBJ1-3; D not resolved. With 3 bases removed from V and 4 bases from J, the gap between germline ends came to 7 bases. This CDR3 is built from 13 residues. Germline assignment: CDR1 LNHNV and CDR2 YYDKDF (reference sequence). CDR3: CATSSGRGNTIYF. Here the CDR3 DNA reads TGTGCCACCAGCAGTGGCAGAGGAAACACCATATATTTT.

This clone was picked up a small number of times. CDR3 loop: CASSRTGGSGANVLTF. The CDR3 bases are TGTGCCAGCAGTCGGACAGGGGGCTCTGGGGCCAACGTCCTGACTTTC. The chain joins TRBV2 to TRBJ2-6; 10 bases line up with TRBD1. V shed 5 bases, J shed 0 bases, and the junction held 1 base outside the gene matches. The CDR3 loop spans 16 amino acids. Germline V gene data show CDR1 as SNHLY and CDR2 as FYNNEI. Filled out from reference TRBV2 and TRBJ2-6, the complete variable domain reads EPEVTQTPSHQVTQMGQEVILRCVPISNHLYFYWYRQILGQKVEFLVSFYNNEISEKSEIFDDQFSVERPDGSNFTLKIRSTKLEDSAMYFCASSRTGGSGANVLTFGAGSRLTVL.

The chain is built from TRBV27 and TRBJ2-1, with 8 positions matching TRBD1. The V and J ends lost 3 bases and 10 bases, in that order; junction bases with no gene match: 8. CDR1 and CDR2 (germline): MNHEY, SMNVEV (reference sequence). The CDR3 runs 14 residues. CDR3 nucleotide sequence: TGTGCCAGCAGTTTCGGACAGGGAATCAGAGAGCAGTTCTTC. It codes for CASSFGQGIREQFF.

This clone occurred many times. The chain uses TRBV10-2 and TRBJ2-7, with 10 bases lining up with TRBD2. CDR3 length: 15 residues. The V and J ends lost 6 bases and 4 bases, in that order; junction bases with no gene match: 9. CDR1 is WSHSY, CDR2 SAAADI, per germline. This chain's CDR3 is CASRAAGGSGYEQYF. The CDR3 DNA reads TGCGCCAGCAGAGCAGCGGGAGGGTCTGGATACGAGCAGTACTTC.

This chain connects TRBV12-3 or TRBV12-4 to TRBJ2-3, with no clear D. Deletions cut 3 bases from V and 7 bases from J, with 11 bases between. The CDR3 length is 13 residues. Here the CDR3 DNA reads TGTGCCAGCAGTTTCGAGGCAACTTATACGCAGTATTTT. It is translated as CASSFEATYTQYF.